Listed here are 11 T cell receptor beta chains from one sample, sequenced in a study of blood T cell repertoires in COVID-19. This table comes from immunoSEQ multiplex PCR, and its TCRdb copy is limited to in-frame clones, with some not included. The sample consists of 150,000 to 200,000 clones, 84% of them appearing once. Sequencing input: peripheral blood. Every receptor here comes from a human donor with acute or convalescent COVID-19. The donor label of this sample is uncertain.

The chain uses TRBV19 and TRBJ2-5; possibly TRBD2 for D (7 bases). The germline CDR1 and CDR2 sequences are LNHDA and SQIVND (reference sequence). V lost 3 bases to trimming and J lost 2 bases, with 13 bases between them. CDR3 length: 15 amino acids. CDR3 protein: CASSIFRGAQETQYF. The CDR3 DNA sequence: TGTGCCAGTAGTATTTTCCGGGGGGCTCAAGAGACCCAGTACTTC.

This rearrangement joins TRBV7-6 to TRBJ1-5; D not resolved. The V and J ends lost 5 bases and 0 bases respectively, with 5 bases between them. The germline gives CDR1 SGHVS, CDR2 FNYEAQ. This CDR3 is built from 13 residues. In nucleotides, the CDR3 is TGTGCCAGCAGCCCAAATAGCAATCAGCCCCAGCATTTT. It encodes CASSPNSNQPQHF.

A single count supports this clone. This sequence joins TRBV6-6 and TRBJ1-1, with 7 bases lining up with TRBD1. The CDR3 contains 15 residues. Germline CDR1 reads MNHNY; CDR2 reads SVGAGI (reference sequence). The junction had 5 bases not matched to a gene; V was cut back by 4 bases and J by 0 bases. The CDR3 region is CASSSLQGMNTEAFF. DNA of the CDR3: TGTGCCAGCAGTTCCCTACAGGGGATGAACACTGAAGCTTTCTTT.

V usage is TRBV28 and J usage is TRBJ1-1, with D perhaps matching TRBD1 (5 bases). Germline loops: CDR1 MDHEN, CDR2 SYDVKM. Trimming took 2 bases from V and 3 from J, leaving 7 bases between them. The CDR3 totals 13 residues. CDR3 region: CASSLQGDTEAFF. DNA for the CDR3: TGTGCCAGCAGTTTACAGGGTGACACTGAAGCTTTCTTT.

This rearrangement joins TRBV19 to TRBJ1-1; D unclear. V was shortened by 3 bases and J by 2 bases, with 7 bases between the two germline ends. This CDR3 contains 13 residues. The germline gives CDR1 LNHDA, CDR2 SQIVND (reference sequence). The CDR3, as DNA: TGTGCCAGTAGTATCAACAGAAACACTGAAGCTTTCTTT. It translates to CASSINRNTEAFF.

This clone was found once. The V and J genes are TRBV19 and TRBJ2-7, with a tentative D call TRBD1 (5 bases). This CDR3 has 14 residues. V was clipped by 3 bases and J by 0 bases, with 9 bases between them. Germline loops: CDR1 LNHDA, CDR2 SQIVND (reference sequence). CDR3 region: CASSITGSSYEQYF. The CDR3 bases are TGTGCCAGTAGTATTACAGGAAGCTCCTACGAGCAGTACTTC.

This sequence joins TRBV5-6 and TRBJ1-5, with a tentative D call TRBD1 (6 bases). Germline V CDR1 and CDR2: SGHDT, YYEEEE. Trimming took off 2 bases at V and 2 bases at J, with 8 bases between the two ends. The CDR3 spans 14 residues. CDR3 coding DNA: TGTGCCAGCAGCTTCAACAGGGGCAATCAGCCCCAGCATTTT. It yields the protein CASSFNRGNQPQHF.

V usage is TRBV6-5 and J usage is TRBJ2-5, with 8 bases matching TRBD2. With V trimmed by 6 bases and J by 7 bases, 7 bases remained unmatched. This CDR3 has 13 amino acids. The germline V gene has CDR1 MNHEY and CDR2 SVGAGI. The DNA for the CDR3 is TGTGCCAGCAGCCTTCTGAGCGGGGGGACCCAGTACTTC. This codes for CASSLLSGGTQYF.

Only a few counts were recorded for this clone. V usage is TRBV2 and J usage is TRBJ2-7; 7 bases agree with TRBD2. This CDR3 has 15 residues. The V gene's germline CDR1 is SNHLY and CDR2 FYNNEI. Trimming at V came to 0 bases and at J to 4 bases, leaving 6 bases not matched to a gene. CDR3 protein: CASSEARTRSYEQYF. The CDR3 DNA follows: TGTGCCAGCAGTGAAGCCCGGACTAGGTCGTACGAGCAGTACTTC. Combining the CDR3 with reference TRBV2 and TRBJ2-7 gives the whole variable domain EPEVTQTPSHQVTQMGQEVILRCVPISNHLYFYWYRQILGQKVEFLVSFYNNEISEKSEIFDDQFSVERPDGSNFTLKIRSTKLEDSAMYFCASSEARTRSYEQYFGPGTRLTVT.

This chain joins TRBV4-1 and TRBJ2-1, with 15 bases fitting TRBD2. The J segment lost 7 bases and the V segment lost 4 bases, leaving 14 bases of the junction unmatched. The CDR3 is made up of 19 amino acids. Germline values: CDR1 MGHRA, CDR2 YSYEKL. In DNA, the CDR3 is TGCGCCAGCAGCCCGGGACTAGCGGGAGGACACGCCCCTTGGAATGAGCAGTTCTTC. This encodes CASSPGLAGGHAPWNEQFF.

This chain connects TRBV30 to TRBJ1-2; a weak D match, TRBD1 (6 bases). Between the trimmed V and J ends, which lost 2 bases and 3 bases, there was a span of 16 bases. The germline gives CDR1 GTSNPN, CDR2 SVGIG (reference sequence). This CDR3 has 15 amino acids. CDR3 in amino acids: CAWSSGDTGHYGYTF. CDR3 coding DNA: TGTGCCTGGAGTTCCGGGGACACTGGACACTATGGCTACACCTTC.